The clone carrying this T cell receptor beta chain was counted only a few times. The antigen remains unidentified. V gave up 4 bases and J gave up 8 bases; unmatched junction bases: 16. CDR1 is MGHDK, CDR2 SYGVNS, per germline. The CDR3 length is 16 residues. These data are taken from a study of T cells in Graves' hyperthyroidism and ophthalmopathy. Exclusion of a patient resulted from uncontrolled infection, other autoimmune disease, pregnancy or lactation. RNA transcripts served as the template for amplifying TCR beta CDR3 regions. The HTBI set primed first-round TCR CDR3 RT-PCR. TCRdb used MiXCR to reprocess the multiplex PCR reads, holding one entry per CDR3 protein. Of some 720,000 distinct CDR3 sequences in the sample, roughly 15% are singletons; the top ten hold 8.4%. The study, taken as a whole, reports: The model anticipated ophthalmopathy a median about six months pre-onset. Most expanded thyroid clonotypes above 0.001 recurred in blood.

This clonotype was sampled from a young man with Graves' hyperthyroidism. The chain employs TRBV25-1 and TRBJ1-2, with TRBD1 matching over 7 bases. Sequenced: blood. The CDR3 DNA reads as TGTGCCAGCAGTGGGGGAGGGGGCGCCCGTGGTCGGGGCTACACCTTC. It specifies CASSGGGGARGRGYTF.